This TCR beta chain was documented in a study of blood T cells in healthy people across ages. This clonotype was seen once. Its antigen is still unknown. PCR was performed a second time for about 6 to 12 cycles using a sample-barcoded 5' primer and a J-beta primer mix. MiXCR was run by TCRdb on the 5' RACE reads, yielding one entry per CDR3 protein. The sample lists about 1.6 million distinct CDR3 sequences; 34% were seen once. Germline V gene sequence: CDR1 DFQATT, CDR2 SNEGSKA (reference sequence). V lost 5 bases to trimming and J lost 11 bases; unmatched junction nucleotides: 22. The CDR3 runs 17 residues. The individuals who served as donors were healthy Caucasians living in Russia, aged about 6 to 100. Per individual sample, total RNA of at least 5.5 micrograms was extracted. Whole-study results and caveats: Compared with aged donors, long-lived donors showed fewer expanded clones, suggesting selection. The diversity estimates, figures obtained from one million T cells, were considered underestimates.

This receptor was taken from a woman aged 25-40 years in good health. Input material: blood. This sequence joins TRBV20-1 and TRBJ2-5, with TRBD2 matching over 11 bases. In nucleotides, the CDR3 is TGCAGTGCTCTACCAATAGTAGCGGGAGGGTTATACAATGAGCAGTACTTC. Its translation is CSALPIVAGGLYNEQYF.